These T cell receptor beta chains were read from a single sample in a study of cytotoxic CD8 clonotypes in ibrutinib-treated CLL. Clones were sequenced by immunoSEQ multiplex PCR, and TCRdb holds only the in-frame ones, with some missing. The table shows approximately 50,000 clones, with approximately 71% occurring only once. The sequenced sample was PBMCs, obtained after 12 months of ibrutinib treatment. The origin of the receptors is a human donor with chronic lymphocytic leukemia. The CDR3 runs from the conserved cysteine through the conserved F or W. Each record gives: J gene, clone size, V gene, D gene, CDR3 DNA, CDR3 protein. D genes are given only for firm matches. The size entry is marked missing in some rows and otherwise reads once, few, many or a size class.

TRBJ2-2	NA	TRBV10-1	NA	TGCGCCAGCAGTGAATTCGGGACGAACACCGGGGAGCTGTTTTTT	CASSEFGTNTGELFF
TRBJ2-7	few	TRBV15	NA	TGTGCCACCAGCCGTACCGACATACCCTACGAGCAGTACTTC	CATSRTDIPYEQYF
TRBJ2-3	NA	TRBV5-1	NA	TGCGCCAGCAGCTTGGGGTCATACACAGATACGCAGTATTTT	CASSLGSYTDTQYF
TRBJ2-3	NA	TRBV7-9	TRBD2	TGTGCCAGCCGAACCGGGACTAGCGGGAAGCGCACAGATACGCAGTATTTT	CASRTGTSGKRTDTQYF
TRBJ1-4	NA	TRBV5-1	NA	TGCGCCAGCAGCTTGGCAGGGACAACTAATGAAAAACTGTTTTTT	CASSLAGTTNEKLFF
TRBJ2-6	NA	TRBV5-1	TRBD1	TGCGCCAGCAGCACCGGACAGGATCTCTCTGGGGCCAACGTCCTGACTTTC	CASSTGQDLSGANVLTF
TRBJ2-2	NA	TRBV6-4	NA	TGTGCCAGCAGTGATCAGGTGGCCACCGGGGAGCTGTTTTTT	CASSDQVATGELFF
TRBJ1-5	NA	TRBV2	NA	TGTGCCAGCAGTGACAAAGATAGCAATCAGCCCCAGCATTTT	CASSDKDSNQPQHF
TRBJ2-1	NA	TRBV6-6	NA	TGTGCCAGCAGTTACTCTGGAGCGGCTCTTGAGCAGTTCTTC	CASSYSGAALEQFF
TRBJ1-1	few	TRBV27	NA	TGTGCCAGCAGCAGGAATAAGAACACTGAAGCTTTCTTT	CASSRNKNTEAFF
TRBJ2-1	few	TRBV15	NA	TGTGCCACCAGCAGAGAGACAGCGGTTAGCTCCTACAATGAGCAGTTCTTC	CATSRETAVSSYNEQFF
TRBJ2-2	NA	TRBV4-3	NA	TGCGCCAGCAGCCAAGAGGCCCACTCTGCGGCGAACACCGGGGAGCTGTTTTTT	CASSQEAHSAANTGELFF
TRBJ1-1	NA	TRBV19	TRBD1	TGTGCCAGTAGTTTCCGGGACAGGGGGCGAACTGAAGCTTTCTTT	CASSFRDRGRTEAFF
TRBJ2-4	NA	TRBV30	TRBD1	TGTGCCTGGAGTGCCCCGAGGACAGGTTTTCGGTCCAAAAACATTCAGTACTTC	CAWSAPRTGFRSKNIQYF
TRBJ2-3	NA	TRBV7-3	NA	TGTGCCAGCAGCCACGCCGGGTCCGATACGCAGTATTTT	CASSHAGSDTQYF
TRBJ2-7	few	TRBV4-1	NA	TGCGCCAGCAGCCAAGATCCCCTCGAGCAGTACTTC	CASSQDPLEQYF
TRBJ2-1	NA	TRBV7-9	NA	TGTGCCAGCAGCTCCCTCCGTAATGAGCAGTTCTTC	CASSSLRNEQFF
TRBJ1-2	many	TRBV30	NA	TGTGCCTGGAGTGTCGATAACTATGGCTACACCTTC	CAWSVDNYGYTF
TRBJ2-1	few	TRBV28	TRBD2	TGTGCCAGCAGTCTAGGGCTAGCGGGAGGGCCGGTTATCAATGAGCAGTTCTTC	CASSLGLAGGPVINEQFF
TRBJ2-5	NA	TRBV5-1	NA	TGCGCCAGCAGCTTGGAAAAGGGACCGGGGACCCAGTACTTC	CASSLEKGPGTQYF
TRBJ2-1	NA	TRBV4-1	NA	TGCGCCAGCAGCCTTCTTACCCCGGTGGGAACCTACAATGAGCAGTTCTTC	CASSLLTPVGTYNEQFF
TRBJ2-3	NA	TRBV18	NA	TGTGCCAGCTCACCACTCGGCAGGGCCACAGATACGCAGTATTTT	CASSPLGRATDTQYF
TRBJ2-5	NA	TRBV7-2	TRBD1	TGTGCCAGCAGCTTGGACAGGTCCCAAGAGACCCAGTACTTC	CASSLDRSQETQYF
TRBJ2-1	NA	TRBV7-9	TRBD2	TGTGCCAGCACCCAGGCTAGCGGGAGTTTGTATGAGCAGTTCTTC	CASTQASGSLYEQFF
TRBJ1-1	NA	TRBV9	NA	TGTGCCAGCAGCGCCGAGGAGGTTTCGGTCACTGAAGCTTTCTTT	CASSAEEVSVTEAFF
TRBJ2-2	few	TRBV29-1	NA	TGCAGCGCCGAGCGGACCCCGAACACCGGGGAGCTGTTTTTT	CSAERTPNTGELFF
TRBJ2-5	few	TRBV15	NA	TGTGCCACCAGCAGAGTGGAACAGGGTGGCGAGGAGACCCAGTACTTC	CATSRVEQGGEETQYF